The present T cell receptor beta chain was sequenced within a study of OX40 agonist ivuxolimab in advanced cancers. Study information: Ivuxolimab, which patients received intravenously every 2 weeks, was dosed at 0.01 to 10 mg/kg. Eligibility rules accepted prior anti-PD-1, anti-PD-L1 or anti-CTLA-4 therapy, and 35% to 40% had some.

The table came from immunoSEQ multiplex PCR; TCRdb's copy has only in-frame clones and leaves some out. The repertoire holds some 97,000 clones, nearly 90% seen once, with more than 0.15% in the top ten. This CDR3 contains 18 residues. The germline CDR1 and CDR2 sequences are MGHRA and YSYEKL. The junction had 16 bases not matched to a gene; V was cut back by 4 bases and J by 3 bases. This sample comprised CD4+ or CD8+ T cells sorted from blood, obtained in a trial of the OX40 agonist ivuxolimab. The sequence derives from an adult with an advanced solid tumor such as melanoma, head and neck, liver or kidney cancer. This sequence joins TRBV4-1 and TRBJ2-7; 9 bases match TRBD1. Written as DNA, the CDR3 is TGCGCCAGCAGCCTCGTATTTGAAACGGGACAGGGTTTCTACGAGCAGTACTTC. This encodes CASSLVFETGQGFYEQYF.